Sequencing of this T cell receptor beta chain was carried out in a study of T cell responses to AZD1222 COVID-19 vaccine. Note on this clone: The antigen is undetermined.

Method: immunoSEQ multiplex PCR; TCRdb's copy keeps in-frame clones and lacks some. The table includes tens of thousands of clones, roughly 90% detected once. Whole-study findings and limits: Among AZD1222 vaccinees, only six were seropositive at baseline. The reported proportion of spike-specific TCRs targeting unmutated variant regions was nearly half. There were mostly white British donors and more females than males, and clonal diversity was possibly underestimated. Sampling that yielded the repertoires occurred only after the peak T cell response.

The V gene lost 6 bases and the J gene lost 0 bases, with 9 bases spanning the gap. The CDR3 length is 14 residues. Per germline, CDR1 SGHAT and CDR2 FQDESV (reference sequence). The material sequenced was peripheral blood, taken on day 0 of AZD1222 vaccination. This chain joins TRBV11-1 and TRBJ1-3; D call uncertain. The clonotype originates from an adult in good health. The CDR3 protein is CASRLANSGNTIYF. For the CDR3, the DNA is TGTGCCAGCAGGCTAGCGAACTCTGGAAACACCATATATTTT.